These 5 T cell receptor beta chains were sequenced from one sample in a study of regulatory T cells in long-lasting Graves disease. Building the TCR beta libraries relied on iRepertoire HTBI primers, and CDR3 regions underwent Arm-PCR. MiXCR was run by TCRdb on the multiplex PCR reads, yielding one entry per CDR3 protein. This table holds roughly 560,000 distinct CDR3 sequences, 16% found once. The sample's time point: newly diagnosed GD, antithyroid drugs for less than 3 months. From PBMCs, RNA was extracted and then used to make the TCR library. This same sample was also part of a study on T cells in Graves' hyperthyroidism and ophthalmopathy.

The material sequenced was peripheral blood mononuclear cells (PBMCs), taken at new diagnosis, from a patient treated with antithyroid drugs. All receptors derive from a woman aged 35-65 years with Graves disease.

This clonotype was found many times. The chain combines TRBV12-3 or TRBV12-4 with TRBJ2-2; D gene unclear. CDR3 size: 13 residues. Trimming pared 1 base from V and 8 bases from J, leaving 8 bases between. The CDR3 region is CASSLGVRGELFF. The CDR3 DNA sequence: TGTGCCAGCAGTTTAGGGGTGAGAGGGGAGCTGTTTTTT.

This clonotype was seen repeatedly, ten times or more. The CDR3 loop reads CASSPGTTVRETQYF. The CDR3 DNA reads TGTGCCAGCAGTCCCGGGACTACCGTTAGAGAGACCCAGTACTTC. The rearrangement links TRBV11-2 to TRBJ2-5; 7 bases are shared with TRBD2. The CDR3 length is 15 residues. The germline gives CDR1 SGHAT, CDR2 FQNNGV. Trimming removed 6 bases from V and 4 bases from J; junction bases left unmatched: 11.

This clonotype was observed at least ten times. CDR3 bases: TGTGCCAGCAGACAGGGGAGGTCGACTGAAGCTTTCTTT. It encodes CASRQGRSTEAFF. The chain recombines TRBV6-1 with TRBJ1-1; TRBD1 aligns across 7 bases. The V gene's germline CDR1 is MNHNS and CDR2 SASEGT. Trimming took 6 bases from V and 5 from J; bases not matched to a gene: 6. There are 13 residues in the CDR3.

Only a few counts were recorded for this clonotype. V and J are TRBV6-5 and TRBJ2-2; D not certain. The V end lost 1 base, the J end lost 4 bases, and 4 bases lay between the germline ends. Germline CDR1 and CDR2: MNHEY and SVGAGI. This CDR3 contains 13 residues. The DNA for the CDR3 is TGTGCCAGCAGTTACTACATCACCGGGGAGCTGTTTTTT. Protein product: CASSYYITGELFF.

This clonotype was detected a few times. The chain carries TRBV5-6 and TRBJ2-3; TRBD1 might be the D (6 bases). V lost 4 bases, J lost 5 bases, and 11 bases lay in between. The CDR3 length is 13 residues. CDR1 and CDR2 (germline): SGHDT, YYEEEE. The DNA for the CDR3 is TGTGCCAGCAGCATAAGGACAGTAGATACGCAGTATTTT. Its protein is CASSIRTVDTQYF.